This TCR beta chain was sequenced in a study of blood T cell repertoires in COVID-19. Germline-derived CDR1 and CDR2 are LGHNA and YSLEER. V was clipped by 5 bases and J by 7 bases; unmatched bases: 17. The CDR3 is made up of 17 amino acids. The protocol was immunoSEQ multiplex PCR, while the TCRdb copy is restricted to in-frame clones and leaves out a portion. The sample gives under 300,000 clones, nearly 90% of which show up once; about 2.1% is in the top ten. Sequencing used peripheral blood. The chain joins TRBV4-3 to TRBJ2-1, with 7 bases that match TRBD2. The TCR originated in a woman aged 40 to 50 who had recovered from COVID-19. CDR3 region: CASSYIGAGEGRNEQFF. CDR3 DNA sequence: TGCGCCAGCAGCTATATTGGCGCCGGGGAGGGAAGAAATGAGCAGTTCTTC.